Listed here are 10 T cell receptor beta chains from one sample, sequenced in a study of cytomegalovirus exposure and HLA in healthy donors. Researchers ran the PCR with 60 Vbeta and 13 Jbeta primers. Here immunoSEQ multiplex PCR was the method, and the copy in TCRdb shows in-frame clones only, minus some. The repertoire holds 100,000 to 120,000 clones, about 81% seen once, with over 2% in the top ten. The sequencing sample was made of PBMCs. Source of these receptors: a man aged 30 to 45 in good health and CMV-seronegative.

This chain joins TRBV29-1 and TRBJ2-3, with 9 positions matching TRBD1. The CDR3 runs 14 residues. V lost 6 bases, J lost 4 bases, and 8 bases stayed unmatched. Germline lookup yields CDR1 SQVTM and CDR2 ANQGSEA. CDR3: CSVAGTGISDTQYF. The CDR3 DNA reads TGCAGCGTCGCCGGGACAGGGATTTCAGATACGCAGTATTTT.

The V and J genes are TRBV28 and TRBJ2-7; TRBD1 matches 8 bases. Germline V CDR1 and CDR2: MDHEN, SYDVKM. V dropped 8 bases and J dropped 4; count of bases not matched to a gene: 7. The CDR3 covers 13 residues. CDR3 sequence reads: CASGQGAVYEQYF. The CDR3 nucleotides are TGTGCCAGCGGCCAGGGGGCGGTTTACGAGCAGTACTTC.

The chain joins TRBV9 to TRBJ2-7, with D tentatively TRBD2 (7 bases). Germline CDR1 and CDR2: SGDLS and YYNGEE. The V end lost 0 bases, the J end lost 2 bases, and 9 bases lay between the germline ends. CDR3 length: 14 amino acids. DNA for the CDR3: TGTGCCAGCAGCGTAGGAGGGGGGGCCTACGAGCAGTACTTC. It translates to CASSVGGGAYEQYF.

CDR3 in amino acids: CASSDGQNEKLFF. CDR3 bases: TGCGCCAGCAGCGACGGACAGAATGAAAAACTGTTTTTT. This chain connects TRBV5-1 to TRBJ1-4; weak D call: TRBD1 (6 bases). CDR1 and CDR2 (germline): SGHRS, YFSETQ. This CDR3 comprises 13 residues. Trimming took off 4 bases at V and 5 bases at J, with 9 bases between the two ends.

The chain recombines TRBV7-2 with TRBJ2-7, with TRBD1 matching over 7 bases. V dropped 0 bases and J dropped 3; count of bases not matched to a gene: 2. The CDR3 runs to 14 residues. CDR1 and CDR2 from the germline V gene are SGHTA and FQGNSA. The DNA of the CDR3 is TGTGCCAGCAGCTTAGCGGGACAGAACTACGAGCAGTACTTC. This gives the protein CASSLAGQNYEQYF.

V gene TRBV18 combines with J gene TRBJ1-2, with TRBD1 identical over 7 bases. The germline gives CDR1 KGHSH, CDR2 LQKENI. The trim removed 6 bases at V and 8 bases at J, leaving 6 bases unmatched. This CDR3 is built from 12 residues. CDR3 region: CASSLDRDGYTF. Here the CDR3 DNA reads TGTGCCAGCTCCTTAGACAGGGACGGCTACACCTTC.

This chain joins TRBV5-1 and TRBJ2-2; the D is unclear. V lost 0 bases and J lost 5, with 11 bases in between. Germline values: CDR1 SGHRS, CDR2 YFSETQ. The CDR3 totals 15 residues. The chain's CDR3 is CASSLANSGTGELFF. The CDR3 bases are TGCGCCAGCAGCTTGGCTAACTCCGGGACCGGGGAGCTGTTTTTT.

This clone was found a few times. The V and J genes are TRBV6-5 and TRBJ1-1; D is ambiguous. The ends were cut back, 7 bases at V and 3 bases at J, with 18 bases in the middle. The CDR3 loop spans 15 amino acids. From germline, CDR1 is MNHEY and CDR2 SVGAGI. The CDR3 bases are TGTGCCAGCACCCGAAACCTCCTGGGCGACACTGAAGCTTTCTTT. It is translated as CASTRNLLGDTEAFF.

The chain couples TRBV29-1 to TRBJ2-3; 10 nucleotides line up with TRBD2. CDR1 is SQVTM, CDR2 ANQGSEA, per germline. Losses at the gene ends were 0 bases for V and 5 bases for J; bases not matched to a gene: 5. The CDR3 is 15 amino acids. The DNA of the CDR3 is TGCAGCGTTGAAGATTCAGCGGGAGGGGGAGATACGCAGTATTTT. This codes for CSVEDSAGGGDTQYF.

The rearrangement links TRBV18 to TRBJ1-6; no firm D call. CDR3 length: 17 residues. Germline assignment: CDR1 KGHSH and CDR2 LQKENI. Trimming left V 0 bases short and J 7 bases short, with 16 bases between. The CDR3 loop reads CASSPPGRGIGNSPLHF. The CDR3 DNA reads TGTGCCAGCTCACCACCGGGCCGAGGGATTGGAAATTCACCCCTCCACTTT.